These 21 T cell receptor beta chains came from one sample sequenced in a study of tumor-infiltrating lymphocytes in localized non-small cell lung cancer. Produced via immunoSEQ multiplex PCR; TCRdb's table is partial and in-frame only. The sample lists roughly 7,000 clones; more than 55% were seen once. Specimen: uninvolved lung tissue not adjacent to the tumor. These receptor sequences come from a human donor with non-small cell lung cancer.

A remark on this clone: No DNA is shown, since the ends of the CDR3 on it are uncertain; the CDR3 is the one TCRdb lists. The CDR3 reads CASGLDKAVAVGYTF. The chain uses TRBV12-5 and TRBJ1-2. The CDR3 is 15 amino acids in total, end residues counted. Germline V gene data show CDR1 as LGHNT and CDR2 as FRNRAP.

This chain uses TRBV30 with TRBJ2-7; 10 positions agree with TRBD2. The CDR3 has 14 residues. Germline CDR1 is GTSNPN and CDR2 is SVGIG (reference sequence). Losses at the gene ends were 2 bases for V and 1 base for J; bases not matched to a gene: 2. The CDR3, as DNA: TGTGCCTGGAGTCCTAGCGGGGGTTCCTACGAGCAGTACTTC. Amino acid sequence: CAWSPSGGSYEQYF.

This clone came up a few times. The CDR3 region is CASSGPRAEAFF. The CDR3 DNA follows: TGTGCCAGCAGTGGCCCGAGGGCTGAAGCTTTCTTT. This chain connects TRBV7-9 to TRBJ1-1; D ambiguous. Per germline, CDR1 SEHNR and CDR2 FQNEAQ (reference sequence). This CDR3 contains 12 residues. V lost 6 bases and J lost 6, with 11 bases in between.

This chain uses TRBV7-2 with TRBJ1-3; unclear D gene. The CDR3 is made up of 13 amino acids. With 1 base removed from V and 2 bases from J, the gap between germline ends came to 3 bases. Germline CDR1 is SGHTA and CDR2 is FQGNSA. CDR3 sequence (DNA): TGTGCCAGCAGCTTAGGACCTGGAAACACCATATATTTT. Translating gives CASSLGPGNTIYF.

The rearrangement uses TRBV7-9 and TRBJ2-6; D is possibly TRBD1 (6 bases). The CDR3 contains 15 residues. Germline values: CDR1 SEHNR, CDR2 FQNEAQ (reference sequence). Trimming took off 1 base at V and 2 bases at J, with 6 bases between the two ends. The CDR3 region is CASSLEGAGANVLTF. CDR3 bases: TGTGCCAGCAGCTTAGAGGGGGCTGGGGCCAACGTCCTGACTTTC.

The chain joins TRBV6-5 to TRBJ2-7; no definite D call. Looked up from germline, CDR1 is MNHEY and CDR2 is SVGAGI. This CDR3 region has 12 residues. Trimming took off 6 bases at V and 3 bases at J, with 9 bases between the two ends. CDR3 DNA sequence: TGTGCCAGCAGGGCCAAGGTCTACGAGCAGTACTTC. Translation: CASRAKVYEQYF.

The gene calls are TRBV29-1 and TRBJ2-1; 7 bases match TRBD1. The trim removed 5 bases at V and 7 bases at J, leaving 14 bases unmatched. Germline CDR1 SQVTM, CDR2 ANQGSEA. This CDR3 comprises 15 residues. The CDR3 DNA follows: TGCAGCGTTTCCGAAGACAGGGTCCTCTTGAATGAGCAGTTCTTC. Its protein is CSVSEDRVLLNEQFF.

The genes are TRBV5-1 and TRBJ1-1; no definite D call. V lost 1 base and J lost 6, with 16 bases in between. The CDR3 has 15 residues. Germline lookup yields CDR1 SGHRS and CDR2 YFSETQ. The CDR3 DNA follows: TGCGCCAGCAGCTTGACCGGTGATAGAGGCGCTGAAGCTTTCTTT. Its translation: CASSLTGDRGAEAFF. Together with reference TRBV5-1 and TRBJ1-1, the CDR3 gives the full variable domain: KAGVTQTPRYLIKTRGQQVTLSCSPISGHRSVSWYQQTPGQGLQFLFEYFSETQRNKGNFPGRFSGRQFSNSRSEMNVSTLELGDSALYLCASSLTGDRGAEAFFGQGTRLTVV.

For the CDR3, the DNA is TGTGCCAGCGGTAGGACAGGGGAAGTTCAGGAGACCCAGTACTTC. Translation gives CASGRTGEVQETQYF. The rearrangement joins TRBV7-8 to TRBJ2-5; 9 nucleotides align to TRBD1. V lost 8 bases, J lost 5 bases, and 12 bases stayed unmatched. The CDR3 runs 15 residues. The germline CDR1 and CDR2 sequences are SGHVS and FQNEAQ.

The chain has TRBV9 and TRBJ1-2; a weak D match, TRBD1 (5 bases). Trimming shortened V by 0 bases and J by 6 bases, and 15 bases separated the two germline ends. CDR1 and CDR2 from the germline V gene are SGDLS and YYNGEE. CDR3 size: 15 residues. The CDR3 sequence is CASSVEVRAWDGYTF. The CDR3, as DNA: TGTGCCAGCAGCGTAGAGGTCAGGGCATGGGATGGCTACACCTTC.

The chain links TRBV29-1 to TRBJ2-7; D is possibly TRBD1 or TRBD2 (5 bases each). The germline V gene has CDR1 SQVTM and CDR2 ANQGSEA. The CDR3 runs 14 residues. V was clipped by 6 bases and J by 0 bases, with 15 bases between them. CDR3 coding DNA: TGCAGCGTACTCCGGGACCCCAACTCCTACGAGCAGTACTTC. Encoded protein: CSVLRDPNSYEQYF.

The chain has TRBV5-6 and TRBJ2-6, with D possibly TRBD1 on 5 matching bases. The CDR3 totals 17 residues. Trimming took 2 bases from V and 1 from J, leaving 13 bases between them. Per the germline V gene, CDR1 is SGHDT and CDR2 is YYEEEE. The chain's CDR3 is CASSFWVAGSGANVLTF. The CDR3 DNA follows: TGTGCCAGCAGCTTTTGGGTGGCAGGGTCTGGGGCCAACGTCCTGACTTTC.

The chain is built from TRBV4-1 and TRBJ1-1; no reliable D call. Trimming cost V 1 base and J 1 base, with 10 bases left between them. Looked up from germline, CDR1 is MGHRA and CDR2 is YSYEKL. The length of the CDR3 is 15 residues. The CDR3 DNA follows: TGCGCCAGCAGCCAAGGGGCTGGCACGAACACTGAAGCTTTCTTT. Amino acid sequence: CASSQGAGTNTEAFF.

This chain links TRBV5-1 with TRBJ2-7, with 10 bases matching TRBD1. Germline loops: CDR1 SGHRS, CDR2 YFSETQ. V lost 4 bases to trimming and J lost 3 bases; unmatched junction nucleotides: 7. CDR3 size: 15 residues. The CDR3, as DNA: TGCGCCAGCAGCCCGACGACAGGGGGCAACTACGAGCAGTACTTC. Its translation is CASSPTTGGNYEQYF.

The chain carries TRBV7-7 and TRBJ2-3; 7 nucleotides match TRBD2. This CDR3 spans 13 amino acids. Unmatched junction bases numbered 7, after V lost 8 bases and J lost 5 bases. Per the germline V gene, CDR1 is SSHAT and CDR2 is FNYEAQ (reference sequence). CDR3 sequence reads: CASSTGGGDTQYF. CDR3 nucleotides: TGTGCCAGCTCCACGGGGGGTGGAGATACGCAGTATTTT.

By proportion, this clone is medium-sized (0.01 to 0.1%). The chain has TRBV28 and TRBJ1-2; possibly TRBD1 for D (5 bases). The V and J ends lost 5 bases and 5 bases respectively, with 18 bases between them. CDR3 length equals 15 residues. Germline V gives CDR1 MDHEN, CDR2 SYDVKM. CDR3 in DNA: TGTGCCAGCAGTACCCTCACCAGGGTTGAGTATGGCTACACCTTC. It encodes CASSTLTRVEYGYTF.

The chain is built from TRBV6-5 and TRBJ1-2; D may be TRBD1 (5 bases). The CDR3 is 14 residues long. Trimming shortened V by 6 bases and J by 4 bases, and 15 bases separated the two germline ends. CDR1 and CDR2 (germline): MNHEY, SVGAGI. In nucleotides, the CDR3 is TGTGCCAGCAGGCCTCAGGGATCCCCCTATGGCTACACCTTC. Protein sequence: CASRPQGSPYGYTF.

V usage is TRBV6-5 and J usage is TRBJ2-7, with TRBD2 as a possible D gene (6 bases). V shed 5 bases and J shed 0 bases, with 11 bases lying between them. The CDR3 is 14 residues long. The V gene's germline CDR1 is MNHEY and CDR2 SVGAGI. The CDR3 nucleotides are TGTGCCAGCAGTGGCGGGATGAGCTCCTACGAGCAGTACTTC. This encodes CASSGGMSSYEQYF.

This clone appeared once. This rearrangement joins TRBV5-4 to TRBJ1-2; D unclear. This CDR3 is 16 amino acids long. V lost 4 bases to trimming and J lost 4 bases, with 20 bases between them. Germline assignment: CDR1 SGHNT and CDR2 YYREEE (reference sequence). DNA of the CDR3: TGTGCCAGCAGCCCACATATGTCTGGGGTTGGCTATGGCTACACCTTC. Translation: CASSPHMSGVGYGYTF.

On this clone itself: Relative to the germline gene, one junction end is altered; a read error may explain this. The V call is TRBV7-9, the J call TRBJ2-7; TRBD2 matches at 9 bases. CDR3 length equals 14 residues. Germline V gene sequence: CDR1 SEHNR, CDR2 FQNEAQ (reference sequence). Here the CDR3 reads CASSLAGSSYEQYF. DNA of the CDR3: TGTGCCAGCAGCCTAGCGGGGAGCTCCTACGAGCAGTACTTC. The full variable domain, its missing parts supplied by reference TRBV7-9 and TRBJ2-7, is DTGVSQNPRHKITKRGQNVTFRCDPISEHNRLYWYRQTLGQGPEFLTYFQNEAQLEKSRLLSDRFSAERPKGSFSTLEIQRTEQGDSAMYLCASSLAGSSYEQYFGPGTRLTVT.

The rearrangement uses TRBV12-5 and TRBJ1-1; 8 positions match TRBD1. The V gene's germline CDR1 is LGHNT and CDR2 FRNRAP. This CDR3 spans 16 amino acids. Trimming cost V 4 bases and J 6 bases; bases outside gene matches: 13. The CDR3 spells CASGSHHGQGVSEAFF. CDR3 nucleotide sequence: TGTGCTAGTGGTTCCCACCATGGACAGGGAGTCTCTGAAGCTTTCTTT.